This entry features one T cell receptor beta chain sequence. Its antigen is currently unknown. Per the germline V gene, CDR1 is DFQATT and CDR2 is SNEGSKA (reference sequence). The V and J ends lost 6 bases and 6 bases, in that order; junction bases with no gene match: 13. The CDR3 contains 15 residues. The entry originates in a study of response to subunit inactivated influenza vaccine. TCRdb used MiXCR to reprocess the RT-PCR reads, holding one entry per CDR3 protein. The sample consists of 500,000 to 600,000 distinct CDR3 sequences, over 10% of them appearing once. Study-wide points: It was the authors' suggestion that each seasonal influenza vaccination recruits few new T cells.

The source is a man in his fifties who received an inactivated influenza vaccine. This chain joins TRBV20-1 and TRBJ2-5, with 10 bases identical to TRBD1. Sequenced material: PBMCs from blood, taken 40 to 50 days after vaccination. The CDR3 DNA is TGCAGTGCGCCCGAGGGGGACAGGGGAAGCAAGACCCAGTACTTC. It specifies CSAPEGDRGSKTQYF.